This passage covers 15 T cell receptor beta chains from one sample sequenced in a study of shared clonotypes between healthy human individuals. Data came from immunoSEQ multiplex PCR; TCRdb stores just in-frame clones and leaves some out. The sample has around 2,000,000 clones, about 92% seen once; the top ten hold under 2%. Terminally differentiated effector memory CD45RA+ cells were excluded by CCR7 positive selection of CD45RO-negative cells. Material: naive CD8+ T cells from PBMCs. These receptors originate from a man between 18 and 29 years old in good health. Some clones in this sample may be carry-over from other donors' samples.

The genes are TRBV4-1 and TRBJ1-2; no reliable D call. Trimming left V 0 bases short and J 0 bases short, with 14 bases between. Germline assignment: CDR1 MGHRA and CDR2 YSYEKL. The CDR3 totals 17 residues. CDR3 sequence: CASSQDQTYVANYGYTF. The CDR3 DNA follows: TGCGCCAGCAGCCAAGACCAGACATACGTAGCTAACTATGGCTACACCTTC.

This chain uses TRBV7-9 with TRBJ1-1; D not resolved. Germline-derived CDR1 and CDR2 are SEHNR and FQNEAQ (reference sequence). The CDR3 consists of 14 residues. The V and J ends lost 1 base and 4 bases respectively, with 10 bases between them. CDR3 bases: TGTGCCAGCAGCTTAGAATTGGGAGGCACTGAAGCTTTCTTT. Its translation is CASSLELGGTEAFF.

The chain carries TRBV4-1 and TRBJ1-1; 7 bases line up with TRBD1. CDR1 MGHRA and CDR2 YSYEKL come from the germline V gene. This CDR3 region has 15 residues. V lost 0 bases, J lost 4 bases, and 5 bases stayed unmatched. The CDR3 DNA is TGCGCCAGCAGCCAAGATTACAGGGGAATCACTGAAGCTTTCTTT. Protein: CASSQDYRGITEAFF.

V gene TRBV7-9 combines with J gene TRBJ2-3; no firm D call. The V and J ends lost 5 bases and 1 base respectively, with 13 bases between them. CDR3 size: 15 residues. Germline V lookup: CDR1 SEHNR, CDR2 FQNEAQ (reference sequence). In DNA, the CDR3 is TGTGCCAGCAGCGACTGGGCCCAGGGCACAGATACGCAGTATTTT. This gives the protein CASSDWAQGTDTQYF.

The genes are TRBV7-9 and TRBJ1-1; perhaps TRBD1 as D (5 bases). The germline V gene encodes CDR1 SEHNR and CDR2 FQNEAQ (reference sequence). V was clipped by 6 bases and J by 1 base, with 12 bases between them. CDR3 length: 14 residues. In DNA form, the CDR3 reads TGTGCCAGCAGAGCGACCGGGGGGAACACTGAAGCTTTCTTT. Its translation: CASRATGGNTEAFF.

The rearrangement uses TRBV7-9 and TRBJ1-1; D gene ambiguous. The CDR3 spans 15 residues. Per germline, CDR1 SEHNR and CDR2 FQNEAQ (reference sequence). The V gene lost 5 bases and the J gene lost 1 base, with 14 bases spanning the gap. As DNA, the CDR3 is TGTGCCAGCAGCCCCCTGCAGGCCCCGAACACTGAAGCTTTCTTT. It encodes CASSPLQAPNTEAFF.

The chain recombines TRBV9 with TRBJ2-3; a weak D match, TRBD2 (5 bases). CDR1 and CDR2 (germline): SGDLS, YYNGEE. Trimming took off 4 bases at V and 5 bases at J, with 17 bases between the two ends. The CDR3 covers 15 residues. The CDR3 bases are TGTGCCAGCAGCCCTTCTGGGAGCGTGGGAGATACGCAGTATTTT. This gives the protein CASSPSGSVGDTQYF. The full variable domain, its missing parts supplied by reference TRBV9 and TRBJ2-3, is DSGVTQTPKHLITATGQRVTLRCSPRSGDLSVYWYQQSLDQGLQFLIQYYNGEERAKGNILERFSAQQFPDLHSELNLSSLELGDSALYFCASSPSGSVGDTQYFGPGTRLTVL.

The chain employs TRBV9 and TRBJ2-3, with D possibly TRBD2 on 5 matching bases. The germline V gene encodes CDR1 SGDLS and CDR2 YYNGEE. There are 14 residues in the CDR3. V lost 5 bases and J lost 5, with 15 bases in between. The CDR3 nucleotides are TGTGCCAGCAGTCCACGTCCCGCGGGAGATACGCAGTATTTT. The encoded protein is CASSPRPAGDTQYF.

The chain is built from TRBV27 and TRBJ2-5; TRBD1 agrees at 9 bases. This CDR3 is 13 amino acids long. The J segment lost 4 bases and the V segment lost 6 bases, leaving 3 bases of the junction unmatched. Per the germline V gene, CDR1 is MNHEY and CDR2 is SMNVEV (reference sequence). CDR3 region: CASSYRGPETQYF. CDR3 in DNA: TGTGCCAGCAGCTACAGGGGGCCAGAGACCCAGTACTTC.

This chain joins TRBV7-9 and TRBJ2-7; 9 bases fit TRBD1. The length of the CDR3 is 15 residues. After removal of 5 bases from V and 0 bases from J, the junction contained 5 bases not matched to a gene. Looked up from germline, CDR1 is SEHNR and CDR2 is FQNEAQ (reference sequence). The CDR3 nucleotides read TGTGCCAGCAGCCGAGGGACAGGGACCTCCTACGAGCAGTACTTC. Translation: CASSRGTGTSYEQYF.

In regard to this clone: An end of the junction differs from the germline gene, which may be a read error. The gene calls are TRBV28 and TRBJ2-1; 8 bases map to TRBD2. CDR1 MDHEN and CDR2 SYDVKM come from the germline V gene. The CDR3 is made up of 16 amino acids. The CDR3, as DNA: TGTGCCAGCAGTGGACTAGCAACTGAACCCTATAATGAGCAGTTCTTC. Amino acid sequence: CASSGLATEPYNEQFF.

The rearrangement links TRBV7-2 to TRBJ2-7; possibly TRBD2 for D (6 bases). The length of the CDR3 is 16 residues. Looked up from germline, CDR1 is SGHTA and CDR2 is FQGNSA. The V and J ends lost 5 bases and 5 bases respectively, with 22 bases between them. This chain's CDR3 is CASSPRGPPGVNEQYF. The CDR3 DNA is TGTGCCAGCAGCCCTCGCGGCCCCCCGGGAGTAAACGAGCAGTACTTC.

The count of this clone is one. This chain joins TRBV6-5 and TRBJ1-1, with 8 nucleotides matching TRBD1. The germline gives CDR1 MNHEY, CDR2 SVGAGI. V was pared by 6 bases and J by 5 bases, with 8 bases of the junction left unmatched. The CDR3 sequence is 14 residues long. In DNA, the CDR3 is TGTGCCAGCAGCCCTCTGACAGGGGTGACTGAAGCTTTCTTT. The encoded protein is CASSPLTGVTEAFF.

The CDR3 loop is CASSPTTNLRETQYF. The CDR3 DNA is TGCGCCAGCAGCCCCACGACAAACCTCCGAGAGACCCAGTACTTC. The gene calls are TRBV5-1 and TRBJ2-5; no definite D call. This CDR3 comprises 15 residues. V was clipped by 4 bases and J by 4 bases, with 17 bases between them. Germline V gives CDR1 SGHRS, CDR2 YFSETQ. Looking up the rest from reference TRBV5-1 and TRBJ2-5 gives the full variable domain: KAGVTQTPRYLIKTRGQQVTLSCSPISGHRSVSWYQQTPGQGLQFLFEYFSETQRNKGNFPGRFSGRQFSNSRSEMNVSTLELGDSALYLCASSPTTNLRETQYFGPGTRLLVL.

This clone was picked up one time. The chain uses TRBV7-6 and TRBJ2-2; D gene unclear. The V end was cut by 11 bases, the J end by 3 bases, with 10 bases between. Germline CDR1 is SGHVS and CDR2 is FNYEAQ. The CDR3 loop spans 12 amino acids. In DNA form, the CDR3 reads TGTGCCGGTAGACGGTACACCGGGGAGCTGTTTTTT. Its protein product is CAGRRYTGELFF.